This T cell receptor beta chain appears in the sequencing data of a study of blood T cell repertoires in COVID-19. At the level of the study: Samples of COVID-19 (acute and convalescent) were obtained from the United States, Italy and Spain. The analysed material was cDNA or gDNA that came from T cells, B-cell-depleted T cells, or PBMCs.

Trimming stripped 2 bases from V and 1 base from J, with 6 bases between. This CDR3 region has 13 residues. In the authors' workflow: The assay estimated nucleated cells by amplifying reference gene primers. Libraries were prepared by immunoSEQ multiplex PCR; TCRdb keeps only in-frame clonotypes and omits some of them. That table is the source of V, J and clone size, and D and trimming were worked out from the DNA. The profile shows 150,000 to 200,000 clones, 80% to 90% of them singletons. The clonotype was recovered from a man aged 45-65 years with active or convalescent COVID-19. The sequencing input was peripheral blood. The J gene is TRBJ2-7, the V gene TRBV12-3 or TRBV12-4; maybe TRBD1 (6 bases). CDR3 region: CASSLQGSYEQYF. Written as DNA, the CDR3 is TGTGCCAGCAGTTTACAGGGGTCCTACGAGCAGTACTTC.